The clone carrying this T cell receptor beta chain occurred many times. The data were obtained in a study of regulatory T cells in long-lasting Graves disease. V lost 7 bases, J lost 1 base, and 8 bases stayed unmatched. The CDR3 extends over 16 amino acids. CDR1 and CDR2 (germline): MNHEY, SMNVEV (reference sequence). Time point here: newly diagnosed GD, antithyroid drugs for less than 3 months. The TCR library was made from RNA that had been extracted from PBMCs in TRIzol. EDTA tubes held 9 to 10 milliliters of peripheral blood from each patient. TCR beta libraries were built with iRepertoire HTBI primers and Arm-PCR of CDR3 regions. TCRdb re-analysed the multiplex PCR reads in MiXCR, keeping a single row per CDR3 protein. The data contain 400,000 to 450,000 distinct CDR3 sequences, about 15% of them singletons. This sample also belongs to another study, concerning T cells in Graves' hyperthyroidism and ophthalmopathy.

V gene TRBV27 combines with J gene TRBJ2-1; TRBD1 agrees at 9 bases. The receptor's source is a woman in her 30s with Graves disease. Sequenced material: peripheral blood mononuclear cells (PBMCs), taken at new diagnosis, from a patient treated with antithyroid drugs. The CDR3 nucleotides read TGTGCCAGCATCGGTTCGACAGGGGGGTCCTACAATGAGCAGTTCTTC. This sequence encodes CASIGSTGGSYNEQFF.